This record concerns one TCR beta chain sequence. This clonotype was found many times. Its antigen is unknown. Base qualities are not provided; no much larger clone lies one nucleotide away. These data originate in a study of neurological immune-mediated disorders (dated by TCRdb to about 2019). Concerning the study at large: The study compared peripheral blood TCR-beta repertoires of HTLV-I-associated myelopathy (HAM/TSP) patients, multiple sclerosis patients and healthy controls using UMI-based sequencing. The cohort included about 70 subjects: approximately 15 with HAM/TSP, around 34 with multiple sclerosis, and around 20 healthy controls. Alongside PBMC samples, the set of about 97 TCR-beta libraries contained longitudinal samples, technical triplicates, and paired CD4+ and CD8+ T-cell subsets that had been sorted. Technical triplicate libraries were sequenced to precisely calculate how much the frequency of each individual clone varied. The research as a whole found: TCR clonal expansion was greatest in HAM/TSP patients and smallest in MS patients, who ranked below even healthy controls. Expanded clones from different subjects shared no identical CDR3 amino acid sequences, which suggests that TCR-beta repertoires were private in all groups.

The time point label for this specimen denotes: technical triplicate 2. Unsorted PBMC libraries were generated from 2 million PBMCs stored in RNAlater at -80 °C until RNA extraction. Peripheral blood was subjected to Ficoll-Hypaque density gradient centrifugation to isolate PBMCs, which were then cryopreserved in liquid nitrogen. Looking up the germline V gene yields CDR1 ENHRY and CDR2 SYGVKD. The CDR3 starts with the cysteine, ends with the phenylalanine, and has 14 residues. The retained sequence is limited to the CDR3, 42 bases, with the frame set at the first base. Relative to germline, V is 6 bases shorter and J is 2 bases shorter, with 14 bases between their ends. To synthesize cDNA, template-switch 5'RACE was performed with a primer carrying a 10-nucleotide random unique molecular identifier so that each TCR transcript was tagged. Each sequencing run produced over 190 million TCR-beta sequences covering 15-18 subjects. The RNeasy kit was used for extraction of total RNA. The KAPA Real-time Library Amplification kit was used to amplify TCR-beta VDJ regions with primers targeting the TCR constant region and the 5'RACE anchor. Sample indexes and Illumina adaptors were added in a first PCR, after which library yield was increased in a second PCR. The roughly 650 bp TCR product was size-selected on a 2% E-gel SizeSelection system after Ampure bead purification. Before pooling, library quality was checked on a Bioanalyzer, concentration was measured with Qubit, and libraries were quantified with the Kapa Library Quantification kit. An Illumina HiSeq 2500 was used to sequence the libraries paired-end at 2 x 150 bp. To increase sequence diversity, about 24-32% phiX was spiked into each library pool. As for how the authors treated the data: Quality-filtered reads were processed with the UMI-based MiGEC pipeline, and over 85% of raw TCR sequences were removed by the MiGEC pipeline during error correction. VDJ genes were aligned to IMGT germline references, and clonotypes were defined by unique CDR3 amino acid sequence plus V-J genes. Clonal expansion, Shannon diversity, and CDR3 relatedness (CalcPairwiseDistances, ClusterSamples) were evaluated with VDJtools, and phylogenetic trees were built with CLCbio workbench. Using coefficient-of-variation modelling across technical triplicates, the study counted a clone as expanded if it had at least 8 unique UMIs. TCRdb reran the public reads through fastp at Q25 and MiXCR, keeping productive beta chains. Rows are unified per CDR3 protein, each entry keeping the most common DNA and genes. These V and J calls are TCRdb output, not the study's own analysis. The sample table records under 70,000 distinct CDR3 sequences; 24% of these occur just once. Jointly, the top ten make up 4.6% of the sample.

Sequencing input: PBMCs. Rearrangement joined TRBV10-3 to TRBJ2-7; a tentative D match to TRBD2 spans 6 bases. This clonotype originated in a man aged 60 to 75 with HTLV-1-associated myelopathy (HAM/TSP). The DNA reads TGTGCCATCAGACCCGGGACTGCGGCCTACGAGCAGTACTTC. Its protein reads: CAIRPGTAAYEQYF.